This T cell receptor (beta chain) came from a study of immune evolution from preneoplasia to lung adenocarcinoma. Study-wide context: HLA loss of heterozygosity: roughly 6.6% AIS, roughly 15% MIA, about 32% ADC, none AAH. Study-level points and caveats: Top clone frequencies peaked in normal lung, apparently declining through invasive adenocarcinoma.

TCRdb keeps only in-frame clones here, not all; method: immunoSEQ multiplex PCR. This table holds about 3,400 clones, 60% to 75% found once. The junction had 11 bases not matched to a gene; V was cut back by 4 bases and J by 1 base. From germline, CDR1 is MNHEY and CDR2 SMNVEV (reference sequence). The CDR3 totals 18 residues. Each case's diagnosis was confirmed by two pathologists on H&E. After pathologic assessment, macro-dissection selected premalignant or tumor cells for extraction. To note about this clone: Its cognate antigen is unknown.

The TCR originated in a person between 55 and 80 years old with lung adenocarcinoma. Sequencing was performed on FFPE lung adenocarcinoma in situ tissue. The chain recombines TRBV27 with TRBJ2-1, with 9 bases matching TRBD1. This CDR3 reads CASSYPTTGGFSYNEQFF. Written as DNA, the CDR3 is TGTGCCAGCAGTTACCCGACCACAGGGGGCTTTTCCTACAATGAGCAGTTCTTC.